This is a list of T cell receptor beta chains from one sample in a study of control samples from healthy donors and cancer patients. Here immunoSEQ multiplex PCR was the method, and the copy in TCRdb shows in-frame clones only, minus some. The top ten hold over 2% of the sample, which has roughly 130,000 clones, about nine tenths seen once. Sequenced material: blood. The receptors here all came from a man aged 18 to 35 in good health. The CDR3 runs from the conserved cysteine through the conserved F or W. The listing skips clone size in some rows; elsewhere it reads once, few, many or a size class.

>TRBV23-1|NA|TRBJ2-2
CASLQGARKNTGELFF
>TRBV10-3|NA|TRBJ2-5
CAPRFWSPQETQYF
>TRBV3-1/TRBV3-2|NA|TRBJ1-5
CASSHRDDQPQHF
>TRBV5-4|NA|TRBJ1-2
CASSSGPEGYGYTF
>TRBV19|NA|TRBJ2-3
CASSSGLAGAVADTQYF
>TRBV5-4|NA|TRBJ1-2
CASSVLETYSYGYTF
>TRBV7-2|NA|TRBJ2-5
CASSRTFGGRGETQYF
>TRBV28|NA|TRBJ2-2
CASSLEGWGANTGELFF
>TRBV6-5|NA|TRBJ1-1
CASSELLNTEAFF
>TRBV3-1/TRBV3-2|NA|TRBJ2-1
CASSPAGVNNEQFF
>TRBV6-4|NA|TRBJ2-1
CASSEGTGGNEQFF
>TRBV5-4|NA|TRBJ2-1
CASSPWGLSSSYNEQFF
>TRBV5-1|NA|TRBJ2-1
CASSSGTTGYNEQFF
>TRBV14|NA|TRBJ2-1
CASSQVGRSEQFF
>TRBV9|NA|TRBJ2-3
CASSADRRTLTDTQYF
>TRBV3-1/TRBV3-2|NA|TRBJ2-1
CASSPRTGYEQFF
>TRBV4-1|NA|TRBJ2-3
CASSQVAGAGDTQYF
>TRBV7-2|NA|TRBJ2-1
CASSLGTSDNEQFF
>TRBV12-3/TRBV12-4|NA|TRBJ1-4
CASSLQVEKLFF
>TRBV6-1|NA|TRBJ2-1
CASSEVGQTNEQFF
>TRBV29-1|NA|TRBJ1-4
CSVSGTREEKLFF
>TRBV6-1|NA|TRBJ2-7
CASSEFAGGSYEQYF
>TRBV18|once|TRBJ2-1
CASSPGGFPYNEQFF
>TRBV27|NA|TRBJ1-6
CASSFEGGGSPLHF
>TRBV15|NA|TRBJ2-1
CATSRDRTWQGVNEQFF
>TRBV4-2|NA|TRBJ2-3
CASSQEDASGTDTQYF
>TRBV7-9|NA|TRBJ2-2
CARTGPANTGELFF
>TRBV19|NA|TRBJ2-2
CASSSVLTGELFF
>TRBV29-1|NA|TRBJ1-2
CSASRWDYGYTF
>TRBV7-2|once|TRBJ2-5
CASSLGRETQYF
>TRBV27|few|TRBJ1-6
CASSYRDSSPLHF
>TRBV19|NA|TRBJ1-1
CASSMSAEAFF
>TRBV19|NA|TRBJ1-2
CARTQGAEGYTF
>TRBV11-2|NA|TRBJ2-6
CASSLASHSGANVLTF
>TRBV5-1|NA|TRBJ1-6
CASSLATAVNSPLHF
>TRBV13|NA|TRBJ2-2
CASSFGQEYTGELFF